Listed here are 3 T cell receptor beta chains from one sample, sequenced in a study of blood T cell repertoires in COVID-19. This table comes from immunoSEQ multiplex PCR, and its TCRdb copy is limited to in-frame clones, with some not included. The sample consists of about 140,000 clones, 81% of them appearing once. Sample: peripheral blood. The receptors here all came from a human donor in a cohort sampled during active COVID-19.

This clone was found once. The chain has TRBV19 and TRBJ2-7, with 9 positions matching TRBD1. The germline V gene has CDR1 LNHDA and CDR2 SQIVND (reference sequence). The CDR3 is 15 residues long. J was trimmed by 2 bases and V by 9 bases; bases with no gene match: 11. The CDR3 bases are TGTGCCAGCTTGGATACCGGGACAGGGCCCTACGAGCAGTACTTC. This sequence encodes CASLDTGTGPYEQYF.

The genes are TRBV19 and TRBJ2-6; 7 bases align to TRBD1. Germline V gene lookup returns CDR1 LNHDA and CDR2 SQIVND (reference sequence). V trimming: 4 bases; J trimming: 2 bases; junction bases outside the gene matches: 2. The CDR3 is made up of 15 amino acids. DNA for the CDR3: TGTGCCAGTAGTACAGGGGGAGCTGGGGCCAACGTCCTGACTTTC. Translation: CASSTGGAGANVLTF.

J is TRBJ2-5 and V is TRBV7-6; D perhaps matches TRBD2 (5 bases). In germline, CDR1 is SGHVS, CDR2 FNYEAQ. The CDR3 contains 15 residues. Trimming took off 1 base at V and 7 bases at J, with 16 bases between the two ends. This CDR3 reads CASSLGGSGWGTQYF. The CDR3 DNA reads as TGTGCCAGCAGCTTAGGCGGGTCCGGCTGGGGGACCCAGTACTTC.